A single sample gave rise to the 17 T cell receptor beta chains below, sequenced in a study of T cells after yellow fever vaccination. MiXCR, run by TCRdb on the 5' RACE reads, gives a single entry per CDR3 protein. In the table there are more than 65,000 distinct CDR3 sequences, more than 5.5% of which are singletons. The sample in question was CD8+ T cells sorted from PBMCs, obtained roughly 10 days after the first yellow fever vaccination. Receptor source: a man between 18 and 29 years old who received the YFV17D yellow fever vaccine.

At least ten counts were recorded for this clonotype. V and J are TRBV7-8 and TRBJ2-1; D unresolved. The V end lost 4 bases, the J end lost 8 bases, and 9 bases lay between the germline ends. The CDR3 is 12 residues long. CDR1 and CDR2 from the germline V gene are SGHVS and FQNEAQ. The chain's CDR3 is CASSSSGYEQFF. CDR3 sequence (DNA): TGTGCCAGCAGCTCCTCCGGCTATGAGCAGTTCTTC.

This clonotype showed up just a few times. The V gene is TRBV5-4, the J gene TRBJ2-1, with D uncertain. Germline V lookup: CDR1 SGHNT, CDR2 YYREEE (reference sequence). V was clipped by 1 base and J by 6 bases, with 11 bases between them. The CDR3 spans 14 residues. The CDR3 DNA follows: TGTGCCAGCAGCTTGATGGGCGGCGGCAATGAGCAGTTCTTC. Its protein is CASSLMGGGNEQFF.

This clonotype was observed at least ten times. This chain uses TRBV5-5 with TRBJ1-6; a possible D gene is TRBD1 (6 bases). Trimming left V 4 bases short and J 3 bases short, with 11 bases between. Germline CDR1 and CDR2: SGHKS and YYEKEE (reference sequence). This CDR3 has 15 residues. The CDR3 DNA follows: TGTGCCAGCAGCCTCCGGGACAACTATAATTCACCCCTCCACTTT. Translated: CASSLRDNYNSPLHF.

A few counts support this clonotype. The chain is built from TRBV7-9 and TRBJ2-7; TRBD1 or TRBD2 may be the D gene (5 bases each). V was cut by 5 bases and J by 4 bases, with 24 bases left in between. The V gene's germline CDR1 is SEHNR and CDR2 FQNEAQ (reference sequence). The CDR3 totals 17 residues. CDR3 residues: CASSPAAGTRLPYEQYV. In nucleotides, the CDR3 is TGTGCCAGCAGCCCCGCAGCTGGGACGCGACTTCCATACGAGCAGTACGTC.

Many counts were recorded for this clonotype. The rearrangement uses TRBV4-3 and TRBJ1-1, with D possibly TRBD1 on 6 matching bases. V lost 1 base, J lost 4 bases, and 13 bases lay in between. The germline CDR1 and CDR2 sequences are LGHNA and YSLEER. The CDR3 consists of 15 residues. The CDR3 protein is CASSQVRGGGTEAFF. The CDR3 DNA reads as TGCGCCAGCAGCCAAGTCAGGGGCGGAGGCACTGAAGCTTTCTTT.

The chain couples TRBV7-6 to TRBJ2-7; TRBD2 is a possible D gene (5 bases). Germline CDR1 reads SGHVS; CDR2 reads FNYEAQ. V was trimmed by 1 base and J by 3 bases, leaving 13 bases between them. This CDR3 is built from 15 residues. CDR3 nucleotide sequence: TGTGCCAGCAGCTTAGGGGCTAAACTAGGCTACGAGCAGTACTTC. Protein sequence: CASSLGAKLGYEQYF.

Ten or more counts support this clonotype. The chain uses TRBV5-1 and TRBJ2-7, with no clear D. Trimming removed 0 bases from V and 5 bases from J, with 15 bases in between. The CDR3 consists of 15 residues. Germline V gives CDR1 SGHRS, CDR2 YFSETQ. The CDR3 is CASSLEAPPLDEQYF. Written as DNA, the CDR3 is TGCGCCAGCAGCTTGGAGGCTCCACCCCTCGACGAGCAGTACTTC.

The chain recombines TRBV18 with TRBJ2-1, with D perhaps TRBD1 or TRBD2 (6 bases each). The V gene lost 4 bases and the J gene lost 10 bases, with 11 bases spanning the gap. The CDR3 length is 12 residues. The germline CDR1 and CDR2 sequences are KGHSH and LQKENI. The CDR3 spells CASSQGGSEQFF. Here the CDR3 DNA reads TGTGCCAGCTCACAGGGGGGATCGGAGCAGTTCTTC. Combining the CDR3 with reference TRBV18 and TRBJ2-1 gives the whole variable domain NAGVMQNPRHLVRRRGQEARLRCSPMKGHSHVYWYRQLPEEGLKFMVYLQKENIIDESGMPKERFSAEFPKEGPSILRIQQVVRGDSAAYFCASSQGGSEQFFGPGTRLTVL.

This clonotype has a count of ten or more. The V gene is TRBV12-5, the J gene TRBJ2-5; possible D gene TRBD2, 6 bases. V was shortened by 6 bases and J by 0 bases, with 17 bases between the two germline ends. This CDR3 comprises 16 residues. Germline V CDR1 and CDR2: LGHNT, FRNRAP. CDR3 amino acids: CASGPNSGGYQETQYF. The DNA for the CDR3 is TGTGCTAGTGGCCCTAACAGCGGAGGGTACCAAGAGACCCAGTACTTC.

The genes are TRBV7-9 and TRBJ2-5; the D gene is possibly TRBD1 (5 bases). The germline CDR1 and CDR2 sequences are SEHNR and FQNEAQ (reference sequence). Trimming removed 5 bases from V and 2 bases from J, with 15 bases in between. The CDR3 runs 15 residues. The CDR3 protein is CASSPDLGLQETQYF. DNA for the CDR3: TGTGCCAGCAGCCCTGACTTGGGGCTACAAGAGACCCAGTACTTC.

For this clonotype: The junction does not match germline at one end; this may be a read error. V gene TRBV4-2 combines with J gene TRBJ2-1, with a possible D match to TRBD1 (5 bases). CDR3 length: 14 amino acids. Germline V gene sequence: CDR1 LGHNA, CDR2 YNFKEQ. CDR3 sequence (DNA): TGTGCCATCAGCCCCCCGCGACAGCACAATGAGCAGTTCTTC. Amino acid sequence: CAISPPRQHNEQFF.

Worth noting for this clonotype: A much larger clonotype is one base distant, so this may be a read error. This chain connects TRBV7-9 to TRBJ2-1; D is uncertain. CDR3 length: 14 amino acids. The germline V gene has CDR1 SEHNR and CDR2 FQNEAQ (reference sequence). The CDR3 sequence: CASNLEPSYNEQFF. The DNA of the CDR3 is TGTGCCAGCAACTTAGAGCCCTCGTACAATGAGCAGTTCTTC.

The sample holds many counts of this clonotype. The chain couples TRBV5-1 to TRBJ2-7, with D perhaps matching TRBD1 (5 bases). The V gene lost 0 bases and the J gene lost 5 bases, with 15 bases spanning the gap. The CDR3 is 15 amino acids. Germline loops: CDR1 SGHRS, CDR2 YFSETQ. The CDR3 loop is CASSLEGQGSDEQYV. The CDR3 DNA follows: TGCGCCAGCAGCTTGGAAGGGCAGGGCAGCGACGAGCAGTACGTC.

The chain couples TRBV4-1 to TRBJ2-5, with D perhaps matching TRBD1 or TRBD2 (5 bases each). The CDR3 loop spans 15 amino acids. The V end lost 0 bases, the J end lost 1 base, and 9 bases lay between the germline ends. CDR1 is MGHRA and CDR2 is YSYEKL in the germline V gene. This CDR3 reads CASSQEGRLQETQYF. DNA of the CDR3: TGCGCCAGCAGCCAAGAGGGACGGCTCCAAGAGACCCAGTACTTC.

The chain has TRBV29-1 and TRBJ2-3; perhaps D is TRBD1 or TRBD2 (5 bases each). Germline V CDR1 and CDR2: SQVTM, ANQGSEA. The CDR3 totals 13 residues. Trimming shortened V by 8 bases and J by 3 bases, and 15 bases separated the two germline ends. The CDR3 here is CSFREPGTDTQYF. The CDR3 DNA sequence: TGCAGCTTCAGGGAGCCCGGAACAGATACGCAGTATTTT.

This CDR3 is CASSDFRAEAFF. The CDR3 bases are TGTGCCAGCAGTGACTTCAGGGCTGAAGCTTTCTTT. The rearrangement uses TRBV25-1 and TRBJ1-1; D may be TRBD1 (5 bases). Looked up from germline, CDR1 is MGHDK and CDR2 is SYGVNS. Trimming stripped 3 bases from V and 6 bases from J, with 8 bases between. The CDR3 spans 12 residues.

The CDR3 region has the DNA TGTGCCAGCAGCTTTACAGGGGCCCCCTACGAGCAGTACGTC. Its translation is CASSFTGAPYEQYV. The rearrangement joins TRBV7-9 to TRBJ2-7; 7 bases are a match to TRBD1. CDR3 length equals 14 residues. Germline V lookup: CDR1 SEHNR, CDR2 FQNEAQ (reference sequence). Trimming at V came to 3 bases and at J to 2 bases, leaving 4 bases not matched to a gene.